A selection of T cell receptor beta chains follows, all from one sample in a study of T-cell memory formation after mild COVID-19. Via MiXCR, TCRdb re-called the 5' RACE reads, giving one row per CDR3 protein. Of about 430,000 distinct CDR3 sequences detected, roughly 18% appear once; the ten largest clones hold 20% to 25%. Sequences were obtained from PBMCs or a T cell subset sorted from them (not recorded which). Receptor source: a young man who had mild COVID-19 (a few samples of this study predate the infection). Cell type and time point are not known. CDR3s include the opening cysteine and the closing phenylalanine or tryptophan. The order of the fields is J gene, CDR3 length, V gene, CDR3 protein.

J: TRBJ2-2; length: 15; V: TRBV2; CDR3: CASSPSRGGSGELFF
J: TRBJ2-2; length: 14; V: TRBV7-2; CDR3: CASSPGVLTGELFF
J: TRBJ2-3; length: 15; V: TRBV5-1; CDR3: CASSLGRPGGDTQYF
J: TRBJ2-5; length: 12; V: TRBV15; CDR3: CATGLGGGTQYF
J: TRBJ2-7; length: 14; V: TRBV4-1; CDR3: CASSIRQGPYEQYF
J: TRBJ2-1; length: 16; V: TRBV9; CDR3: CASSRRTTTSSNEQFF
J: TRBJ2-7; length: 14; V: TRBV19; CDR3: CASSMRESSYEQYF
J: TRBJ2-5; length: 15; V: TRBV18; CDR3: CASSPPGTGQETQYF
J: TRBJ2-3; length: 13; V: TRBV6-2/TRBV6-3; CDR3: CASRVAVADTQYF
J: TRBJ2-2; length: 16; V: TRBV7-2; CDR3: CASTPIAGANTGELFF
J: TRBJ2-5; length: 14; V: TRBV4-1; CDR3: CASSSLALRETQYF
J: TRBJ2-1; length: 13; V: TRBV20-1; CDR3: CSASRQDYNEQFF
J: TRBJ2-1; length: 15; V: TRBV7-2; CDR3: CASSQPGLAANEQFF
J: TRBJ2-5; length: 13; V: TRBV7-9; CDR3: CASSLRNQETQYF
J: TRBJ1-4; length: 13; V: TRBV18; CDR3: CASSPNSNEKLFF
J: TRBJ2-3; length: 14; V: TRBV28; CDR3: CASSTSPVTDTQYF
J: TRBJ2-1; length: 12; V: TRBV12-3/TRBV12-4; CDR3: CASSPGTLEQFF
J: TRBJ2-6; length: 12; V: TRBV2; CDR3: CASSRRGDPGTF
J: TRBJ2-3; length: 17; V: TRBV15; CDR3: CATSRGIAGENYDTQYF
J: TRBJ2-5; length: 14; V: TRBV5-1; CDR3: CASSLRTSDETQYF
J: TRBJ2-3; length: 17; V: TRBV11-3; CDR3: CASSSLGLAGSADTQYF
J: TRBJ2-5; length: 15; V: TRBV15; CDR3: CATAPRTGGQETQYF
J: TRBJ2-5; length: 13; V: TRBV29-1; CDR3: CSVERSSTETQYF
J: TRBJ2-1; length: 15; V: TRBV6-1; CDR3: CASREPGLARNEQFF
J: TRBJ1-2; length: 14; V: TRBV5-5; CDR3: CASWTGGGNYGYTF
J: TRBJ1-1; length: 11; V: TRBV6-1; CDR3: CASRDRGQAFF
J: TRBJ2-2; length: 13; V: TRBV7-3; CDR3: CASSWVSTGELFF
J: TRBJ2-3; length: 15; V: TRBV24-1; CDR3: CATSDPGQSTDTQYF
J: TRBJ1-1; length: 12; V: TRBV6-6; CDR3: CASNEGFTEAFF
J: TRBJ2-7; length: 16; V: TRBV21-1; CDR3: CASSGSRDYPSYEQYF
J: TRBJ2-5; length: 14; V: TRBV20-1; CDR3: CSASTGLQEETQYF
J: TRBJ2-1; length: 13; V: TRBV3-1; CDR3: CASSRRGSDEQFF
J: TRBJ2-7; length: 17; V: TRBV6-5; CDR3: CASSYLPTTELNHEQYF
J: TRBJ2-3; length: 15; V: TRBV7-2; CDR3: CASSLVSGGTDTQYF
J: TRBJ2-7; length: 13; V: TRBV10-3; CDR3: CAISEGQGYEQYF
J: TRBJ2-3; length: 16; V: TRBV5-1; CDR3: CASSLAGLIRTDTQYF
J: TRBJ2-7; length: 15; V: TRBV12-3/TRBV12-4; CDR3: CASSATGTSLSEQYF
J: TRBJ2-1; length: 12; V: TRBV20-1; CDR3: CSDVARVNEQFF
J: TRBJ1-6; length: 16; V: TRBV5-5; CDR3: CASRAGTSPYNSPLHF
J: TRBJ2-7; length: 14; V: TRBV20-1; CDR3: CSASLQGVSYEQYF
J: TRBJ2-3; length: 18; V: TRBV28; CDR3: CASSLTYRDRISTDTQYF
J: TRBJ1-1; length: 12; V: TRBV9; CDR3: CASSVWHTEAFF
J: TRBJ1-5; length: 15; V: TRBV12-3/TRBV12-4; CDR3: CASSRQGGRNQPQHF
J: TRBJ2-1; length: 15; V: TRBV7-9; CDR3: CASSILAGGYNEQFF